This passage covers 6 T cell receptor beta chains from one sample sequenced in a study of siplizumab effects on memory and regulatory T cells. Assay: immunoSEQ multiplex PCR; the TCRdb copy retains only in-frame clones and omits some. The sample includes around 100,000 clones, around 90% of them seen just once. Sequenced sample: CD4+ T cells sorted from blood. The receptors stem from a human donor in good health.

CDR3 residues: CASSLVRDYGYTF. In nucleotides, the CDR3 is TGTGCCAGCAGCTTAGTCAGGGACTATGGCTACACCTTC. V gene TRBV7-2 combines with J gene TRBJ1-2; TRBD1 might be the D (5 bases). CDR3 length: 13 residues. Looked up from germline, CDR1 is SGHTA and CDR2 is FQGNSA. With 1 base removed from V and 3 bases from J, the gap between germline ends came to 6 bases.

The gene calls are TRBV6-5 and TRBJ1-1; D is unclear. Germline V gene lookup returns CDR1 MNHEY and CDR2 SVGAGI. V was pared by 7 bases and J by 2 bases, with 14 bases between. The CDR3 contains 14 residues. The CDR3 reads CASTTTEYNTEAFF. As DNA, the CDR3 is TGTGCCAGCACTACGACGGAATACAACACTGAAGCTTTCTTT.

The chain combines TRBV7-3 with TRBJ2-2; D is undetermined. This CDR3 is built from 11 residues. CDR1 and CDR2 from the germline V gene are SGHTA and FQGTGA. V shed 2 bases and J shed 6 bases, with 1 base lying between them. The CDR3 loop reads CASSLSGELFF. The CDR3 DNA reads as TGTGCCAGCAGCTTATCCGGGGAGCTGTTTTTT.

The V gene is TRBV6-1, the J gene TRBJ1-6, with TRBD1 matching over 8 bases. CDR1 is MNHNS and CDR2 is SASEGT in the germline V gene. This CDR3 is built from 15 residues. V was clipped by 4 bases and J by 9 bases; unmatched bases: 8. The CDR3: CASSGADREGSPLHF. The CDR3 region has the DNA TGTGCCAGCAGTGGGGCGGACAGGGAGGGTTCACCCCTCCACTTT.

The chain couples TRBV30 to TRBJ2-3; 7 nucleotides align to TRBD1. V shed 0 bases and J 2 bases; nucleotides not matched to a gene: 5. CDR1 GTSNPN and CDR2 SVGIG come from the germline V gene (reference sequence). CDR3 length equals 15 residues. The CDR3 DNA reads as TGTGCCTGGAGTGTACGTAGGGGGCCCACAGATACGCAGTATTTT. Protein product: CAWSVRRGPTDTQYF.

The gene calls are TRBV5-6 and TRBJ1-2; possible D gene TRBD1, 5 bases. This CDR3 is built from 14 residues. Germline V lookup: CDR1 SGHDT, CDR2 YYEEEE. The V gene lost 0 bases and the J gene lost 0 bases, with 6 bases spanning the gap. In DNA, the CDR3 is TGTGCCAGCAGCTTGGAGGGGTCTAACTATGGCTACACCTTC. Encoded protein: CASSLEGSNYGYTF. The full variable domain, rest sourced from reference TRBV5-6 and TRBJ1-2, is DAGVTQSPTHLIKTRGQQVTLRCSPKSGHDTVSWYQQALGQGPQFIFQYYEEEERQRGNFPDRFSGHQFPNYSSELNVNALLLGDSALYLCASSLEGSNYGYTFGSGTRLTVV.